This paragraph reports one TCR beta chain. Its antigen is still unknown. Trimming removed 2 bases from V and 5 bases from J; junction bases left unmatched: 4. The CDR3 runs 14 residues. Germline values: CDR1 MNHNS, CDR2 SASEGT. Each CD8 memory set brought CD45RO+ cells together with CCR7-negative CD45RA+ TemRA cells. The data belong to a study of shared clonotypes between healthy human individuals. General study results and limits: Sequencing depth was predicted to influence how clonotypes are shared among donors.

TCRdb's copy holds only in-frame clones and misses some; the assay was immunoSEQ multiplex PCR. The sample has over 95,000 clones; roughly two thirds are singletons. This TCR derives from a woman aged 25 to 39 in good health. Material for sequencing was memory CD8+ T cells sorted from blood. Subset noted: CD45RO+ cells pooled with CCR7-negative TemRA cells. The chain couples TRBV6-1 to TRBJ2-5; 8 nucleotides line up with TRBD1. Here the CDR3 reads CASSESGGQETQYF. The CDR3 DNA sequence: TGTGCCAGCAGTGAATCAGGGGGCCAGGAGACCCAGTACTTC.